This T cell receptor (beta chain) was captured by sequencing in a study of human T cells and chemical hapten exposure. About the research overall: A patient group, mainly female, showed alopecia areata, totalis or universalis. Study conclusions and caveats: Counts of TCRs above 1 in 1000 frequency stayed unchanged with DPC sensitization. As patch test score rose, PT1 expanded TCR counts tended to rise as well.

This clonotype has ten or more counts. Antigen unknown. V shed 6 bases and J shed 4 bases, with 18 bases lying between them. This CDR3 is 14 amino acids long. Germline V lookup: CDR1 DFQATT, CDR2 SNEGSKA (reference sequence). Time point specified: patch test 1, 2 weeks after DPC sensitization. Treatment specified: therapeutic diphenylcyclopropenone sensitization with weekly scalp DPC. Participating donors were patients with alopecia, aged 18 to 70 years, considered appropriate candidates for DPC. One entry per CDR3 protein, called by TCRdb with MiXCR from the RACE reads. The data contain roughly 360,000 distinct CDR3 sequences, 4.8% of them seen just once; the ten biggest clones take up under 3%.

The sequenced sample was whole blood, obtained in connection with sensitization to the hapten diphenylcyclopropenone (DPC). The V call is TRBV20-1, the J call TRBJ1-1; D is uncertain. The sequence derives from a woman aged 45-59 years with alopecia areata. Some clones in this sample may be carry-over from other donors' samples. The DNA for the CDR3 is TGCAGTGCCCCAAACCCCTCACGGGCCACTGAAGCTTTCTTT. As protein: CSAPNPSRATEAFF.